A single T cell receptor (beta chain) is shown here with its context. The antigen is unknown. TCRdb passed the 5' RACE reads through MiXCR, listing each CDR3 protein once. The sample lists 500,000 to 650,000 distinct CDR3 sequences, roughly a sixth occurring once. The data derive from a study of T cells after yellow fever vaccination. Turning to the study itself: Fractions with few cells were prepared using SMART-Seq v4 Ultra Low Input. Study-wide results and limits: Researchers cautioned that FACS-sorted repertoires could harbor abundant clonotypes contaminating from the bulk population.

V shed 2 bases and J shed 6 bases, with 5 bases lying between them. The V gene's germline CDR1 is SGHNT and CDR2 YYREEE (reference sequence). The CDR3 is made up of 12 amino acids. The chain recombines TRBV5-4 with TRBJ2-2, with unresolved D. The clonotype originates from a man between 18 and 29 years old who received the YFV17D yellow fever vaccine. The starting material was PBMCs, obtained roughly 5 days after the first yellow fever vaccination. The CDR3 bases are TGTGCCAGCAGCTTTTTCGCCGGGGAGCTGTTTTTT. Translation: CASSFFAGELFF. Based on the CDR3 plus reference TRBV5-4 and TRBJ2-2, the full variable domain is ETGVTQSPTHLIKTRGQQVTLRCSSQSGHNTVSWYQQALGQGPQFIFQYYREEENGRGNFPPRFSGLQFPNYSSELNVNALELDDSALYLCASSFFAGELFFGEGSRLTVL.